This entry describes one T cell receptor (beta chain). Survey-level immunoSEQ sequencing profiled the TCR beta repertoire. Produced via immunoSEQ multiplex PCR; TCRdb's table is partial and in-frame only. The sample includes 60,000 to 75,000 clones, just under 95% of them seen just once. The germline V gene encodes CDR1 KGHSH and CDR2 LQKENI. The CDR3 is 16 amino acids. V was clipped by 3 bases and J by 4 bases, with 16 bases between them. Sequences were obtained from PBMCs. This clonotype was sampled from a man aged 40-55 years with rheumatoid arthritis. V and J are TRBV18 and TRBJ2-1; D might be TRBD2 (5 bases). The CDR3 loop is CASSPPLAVLYNEQFF. The CDR3 DNA is TGTGCCAGCTCACCTCCTCTAGCTGTCTTATACAATGAGCAGTTCTTC.